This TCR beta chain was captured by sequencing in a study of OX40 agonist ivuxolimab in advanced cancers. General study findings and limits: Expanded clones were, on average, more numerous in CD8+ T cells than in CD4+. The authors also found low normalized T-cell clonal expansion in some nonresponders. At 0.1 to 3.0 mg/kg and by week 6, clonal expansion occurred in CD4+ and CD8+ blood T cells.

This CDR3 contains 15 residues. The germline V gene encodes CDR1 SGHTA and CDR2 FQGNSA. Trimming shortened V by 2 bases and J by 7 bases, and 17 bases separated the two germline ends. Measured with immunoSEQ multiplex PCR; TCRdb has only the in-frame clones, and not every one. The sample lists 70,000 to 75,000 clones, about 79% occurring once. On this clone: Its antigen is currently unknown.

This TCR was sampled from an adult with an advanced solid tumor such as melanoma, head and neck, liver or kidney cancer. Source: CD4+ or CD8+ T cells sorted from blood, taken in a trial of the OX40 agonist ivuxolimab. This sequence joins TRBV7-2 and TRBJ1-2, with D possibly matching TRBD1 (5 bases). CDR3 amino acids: CASSLTGGTLGGYTF. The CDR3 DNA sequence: TGTGCCAGCAGCTTAACCGGGGGGACTCTTGGTGGCTACACCTTC.